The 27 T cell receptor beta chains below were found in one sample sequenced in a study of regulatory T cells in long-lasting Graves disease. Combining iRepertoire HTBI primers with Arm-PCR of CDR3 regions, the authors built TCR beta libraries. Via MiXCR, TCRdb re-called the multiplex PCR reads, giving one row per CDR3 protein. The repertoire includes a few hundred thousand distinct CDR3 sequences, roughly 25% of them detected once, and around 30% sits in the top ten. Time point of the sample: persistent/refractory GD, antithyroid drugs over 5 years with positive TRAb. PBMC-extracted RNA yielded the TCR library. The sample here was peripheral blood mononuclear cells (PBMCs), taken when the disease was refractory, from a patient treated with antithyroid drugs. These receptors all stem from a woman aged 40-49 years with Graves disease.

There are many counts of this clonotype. The CDR3, as DNA: TGTGCCAGCAGCTTCACAGGGGGGGAGACCCAGTACTTC. Its translation is CASSFTGGETQYF. The genes are TRBV7-3 and TRBJ2-5; 8 bases line up with TRBD1. The germline V gene has CDR1 SGHTA and CDR2 FQGTGA. CDR3 length: 13 amino acids. The J segment lost 5 bases and the V segment lost 3 bases, leaving 2 bases of the junction unmatched.

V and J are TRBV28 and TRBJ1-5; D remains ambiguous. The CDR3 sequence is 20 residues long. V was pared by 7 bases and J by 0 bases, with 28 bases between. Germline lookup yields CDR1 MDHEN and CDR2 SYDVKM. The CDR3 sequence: CASTQKYSGPRIDSNQPQHF. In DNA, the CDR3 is TGTGCCAGCACCCAAAAATACTCCGGGCCCCGAATCGATAGCAATCAGCCCCAGCATTTT.

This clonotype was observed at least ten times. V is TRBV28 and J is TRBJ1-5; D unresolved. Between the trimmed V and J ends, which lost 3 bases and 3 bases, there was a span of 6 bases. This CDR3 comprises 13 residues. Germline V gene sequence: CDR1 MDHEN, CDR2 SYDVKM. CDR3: CASSFRFNQPQHF. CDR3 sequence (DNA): TGTGCCAGCAGTTTTCGGTTCAATCAGCCCCAGCATTTT.

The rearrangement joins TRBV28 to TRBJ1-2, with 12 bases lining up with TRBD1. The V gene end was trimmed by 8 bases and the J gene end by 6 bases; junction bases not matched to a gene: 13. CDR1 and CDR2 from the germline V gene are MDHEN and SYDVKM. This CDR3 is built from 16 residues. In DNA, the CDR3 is TGTGCCAGCGGACCAACCGGGACAGGGGGCGGCCATGGCTACACCTTC. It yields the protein CASGPTGTGGGHGYTF.

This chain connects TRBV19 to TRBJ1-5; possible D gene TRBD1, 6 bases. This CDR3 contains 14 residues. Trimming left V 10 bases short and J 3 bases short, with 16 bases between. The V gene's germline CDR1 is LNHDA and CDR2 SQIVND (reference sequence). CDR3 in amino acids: CATCESGANQPQHF. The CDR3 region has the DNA TGTGCCACCTGTGAATCAGGGGCCAATCAGCCCCAGCATTTT.

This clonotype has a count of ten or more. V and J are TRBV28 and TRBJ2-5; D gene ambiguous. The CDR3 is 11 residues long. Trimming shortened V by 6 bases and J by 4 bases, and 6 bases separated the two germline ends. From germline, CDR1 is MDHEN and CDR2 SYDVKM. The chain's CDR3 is CASSAPETQYF. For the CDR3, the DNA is TGTGCCAGCAGCGCCCCAGAGACCCAGTACTTC.

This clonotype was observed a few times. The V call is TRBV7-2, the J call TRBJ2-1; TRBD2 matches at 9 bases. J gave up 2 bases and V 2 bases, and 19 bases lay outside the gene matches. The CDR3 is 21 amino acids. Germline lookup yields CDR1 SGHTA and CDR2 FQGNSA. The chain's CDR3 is CASSLRPLWTSSGSPYNEQFF. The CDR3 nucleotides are TGTGCCAGCAGCTTACGCCCTCTTTGGACTAGTAGCGGGAGCCCCTACAATGAGCAGTTCTTC. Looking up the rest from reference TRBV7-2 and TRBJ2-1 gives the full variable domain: GAGVSQSPSNKVTEKGKDVELRCDPISGHTALYWYRQSLGQGLEFLIYFQGNSAPDKSGLPSDRFSAERTGGSVSTLTIQRTQQEDSAVYLCASSLRPLWTSSGSPYNEQFFGPGTRLTVL.

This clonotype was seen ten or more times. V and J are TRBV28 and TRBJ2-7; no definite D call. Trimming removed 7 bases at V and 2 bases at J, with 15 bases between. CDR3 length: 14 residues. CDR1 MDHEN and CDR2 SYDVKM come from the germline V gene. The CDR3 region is CASTPRGVAYEQYF. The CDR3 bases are TGTGCCAGCACCCCCCGTGGGGTTGCCTACGAGCAGTACTTC.

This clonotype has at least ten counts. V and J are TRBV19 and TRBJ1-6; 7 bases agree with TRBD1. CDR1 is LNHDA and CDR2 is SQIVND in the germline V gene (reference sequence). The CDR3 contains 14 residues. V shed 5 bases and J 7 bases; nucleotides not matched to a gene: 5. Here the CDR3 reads CASSHRGSNSPLHF. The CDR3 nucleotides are TGTGCCAGTAGTCACAGGGGCTCCAATTCACCCCTCCACTTT.

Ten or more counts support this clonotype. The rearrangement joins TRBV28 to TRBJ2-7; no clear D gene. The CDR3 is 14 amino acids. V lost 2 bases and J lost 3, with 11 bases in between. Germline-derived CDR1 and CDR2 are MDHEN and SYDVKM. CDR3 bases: TGTGCCAGCAGTTTAATCTCGTCCGGCTACGAGCAGTACTTC. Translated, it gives CASSLISSGYEQYF.

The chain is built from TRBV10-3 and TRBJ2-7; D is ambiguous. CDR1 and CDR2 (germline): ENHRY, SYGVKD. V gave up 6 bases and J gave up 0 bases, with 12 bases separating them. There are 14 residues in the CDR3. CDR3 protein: CAIRSNSNSYEQYF. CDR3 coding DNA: TGTGCCATCAGGTCTAACTCAAACTCCTACGAGCAGTACTTC.

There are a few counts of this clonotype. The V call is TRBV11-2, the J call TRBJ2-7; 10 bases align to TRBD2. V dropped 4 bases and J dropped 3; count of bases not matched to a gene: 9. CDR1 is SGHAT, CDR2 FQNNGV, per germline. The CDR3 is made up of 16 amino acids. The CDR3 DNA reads TGTGCCAGCAGCTCGCCCGGGACTAGCGCATACTACGAGCAGTACTTC. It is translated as CASSSPGTSAYYEQYF.

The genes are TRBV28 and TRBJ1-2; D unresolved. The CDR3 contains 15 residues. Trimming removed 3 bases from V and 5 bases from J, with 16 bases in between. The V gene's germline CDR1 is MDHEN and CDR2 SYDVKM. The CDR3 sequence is CASSFSGKLTYGYTF. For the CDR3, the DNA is TGTGCCAGCAGTTTTTCGGGGAAACTGACTTATGGCTACACCTTC.

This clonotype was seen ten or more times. CDR3 sequence (DNA): TGTGCCAGCAGTGAGTCCGAATTAAGCTCGGAGACCCAGTACTTC. It yields the protein CASSESELSSETQYF. The V call is TRBV2, the J call TRBJ2-5; D call uncertain. The CDR3 has 15 amino acids. V dropped 3 bases and J dropped 5 bases, with 16 bases sitting between them. CDR1 is SNHLY and CDR2 is FYNNEI in the germline V gene.

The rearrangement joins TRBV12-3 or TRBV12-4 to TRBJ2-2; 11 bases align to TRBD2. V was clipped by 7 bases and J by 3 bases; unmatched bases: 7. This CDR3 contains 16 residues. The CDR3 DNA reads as TGTGCCAGCACCATTGGACTAGCGGGTGACACCGGGGAGCTGTTTTTT. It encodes CASTIGLAGDTGELFF.

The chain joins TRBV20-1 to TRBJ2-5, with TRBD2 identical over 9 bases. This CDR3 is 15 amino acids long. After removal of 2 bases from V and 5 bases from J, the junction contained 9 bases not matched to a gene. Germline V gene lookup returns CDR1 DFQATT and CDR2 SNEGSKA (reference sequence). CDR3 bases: TGCAGTGCTAGACCTTTAGCGGGAGAGTATGAGACCCAGTACTTC. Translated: CSARPLAGEYETQYF.

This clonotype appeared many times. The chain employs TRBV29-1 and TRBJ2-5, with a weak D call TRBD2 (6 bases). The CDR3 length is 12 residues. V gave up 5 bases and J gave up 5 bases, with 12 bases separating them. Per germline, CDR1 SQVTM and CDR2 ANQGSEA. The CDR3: CSVFSGEETQYF. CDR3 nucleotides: TGCAGCGTTTTCTCGGGGGAGGAGACCCAGTACTTC.

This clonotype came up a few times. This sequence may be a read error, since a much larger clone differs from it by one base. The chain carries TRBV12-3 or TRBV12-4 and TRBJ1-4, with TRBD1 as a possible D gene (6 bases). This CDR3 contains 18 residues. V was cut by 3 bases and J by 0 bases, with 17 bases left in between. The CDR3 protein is CASSLGAGQSPTNEKLFF. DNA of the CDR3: TGTGCCAGCAGTTTGGGGGCAGGACAAAGCCCAACTAATGAAAAACTGTTTTTT.

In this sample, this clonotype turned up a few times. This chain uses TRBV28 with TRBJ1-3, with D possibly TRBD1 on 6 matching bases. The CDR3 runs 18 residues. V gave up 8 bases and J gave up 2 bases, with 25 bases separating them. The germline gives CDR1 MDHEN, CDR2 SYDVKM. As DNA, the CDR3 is TGTGCCAGCCTAAATTCAAATCGGGGGACACCCCCTGGAAACACCATATATTTT. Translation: CASLNSNRGTPPGNTIYF.

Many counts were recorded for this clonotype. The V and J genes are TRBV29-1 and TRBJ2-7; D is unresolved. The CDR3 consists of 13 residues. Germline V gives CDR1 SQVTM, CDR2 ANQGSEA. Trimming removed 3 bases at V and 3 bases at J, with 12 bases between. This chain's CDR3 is CSVDSQENYEQYF. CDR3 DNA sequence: TGCAGCGTTGATTCCCAGGAAAACTACGAGCAGTACTTC.

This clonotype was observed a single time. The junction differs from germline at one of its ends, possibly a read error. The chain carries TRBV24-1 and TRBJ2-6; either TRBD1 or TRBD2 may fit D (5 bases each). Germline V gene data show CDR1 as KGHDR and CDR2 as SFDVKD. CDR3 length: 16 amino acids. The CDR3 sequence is CATSDFPGAGANVPTF. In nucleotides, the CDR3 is TGTGCCACCAGTGATTTTCCCGGGGCCGGGGCCAACGTCCCGACTTTC.

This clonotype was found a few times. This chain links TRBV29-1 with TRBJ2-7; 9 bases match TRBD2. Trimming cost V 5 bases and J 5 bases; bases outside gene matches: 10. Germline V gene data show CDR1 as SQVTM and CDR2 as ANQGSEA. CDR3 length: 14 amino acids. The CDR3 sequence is CSVIPGTSFHEQYF. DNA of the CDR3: TGCAGCGTTATCCCCGGGACTAGCTTCCACGAGCAGTACTTC.

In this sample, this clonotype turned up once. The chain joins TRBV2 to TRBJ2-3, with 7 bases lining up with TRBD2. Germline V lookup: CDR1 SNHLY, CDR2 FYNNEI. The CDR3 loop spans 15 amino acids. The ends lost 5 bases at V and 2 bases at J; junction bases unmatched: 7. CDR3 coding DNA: TGTGCCAGCAGTCCTACTAGCGCCTTCACAGATACGCAGTATTTT. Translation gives CASSPTSAFTDTQYF.

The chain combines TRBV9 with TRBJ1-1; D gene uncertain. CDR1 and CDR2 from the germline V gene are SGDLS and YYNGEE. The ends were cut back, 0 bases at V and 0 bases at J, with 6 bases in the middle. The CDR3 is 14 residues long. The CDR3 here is CASSVDVMNTEAFF. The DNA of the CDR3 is TGTGCCAGCAGCGTAGACGTGATGAACACTGAAGCTTTCTTT.

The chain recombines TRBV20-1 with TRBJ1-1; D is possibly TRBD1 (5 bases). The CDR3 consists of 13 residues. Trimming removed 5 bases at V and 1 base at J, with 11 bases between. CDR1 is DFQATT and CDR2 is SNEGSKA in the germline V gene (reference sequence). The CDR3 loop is CSAGGTGNTEAFF. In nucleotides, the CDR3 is TGCAGTGCTGGGGGGACGGGGAACACTGAAGCTTTCTTT.

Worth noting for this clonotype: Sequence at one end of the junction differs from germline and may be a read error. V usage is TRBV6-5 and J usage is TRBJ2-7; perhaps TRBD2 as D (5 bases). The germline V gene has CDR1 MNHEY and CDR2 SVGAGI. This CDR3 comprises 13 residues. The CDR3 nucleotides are TGTGCCAGCAGTTACGTTGGAGTCGCGGGCTCGAACTTC. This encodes CASSYVGVAGSNF.

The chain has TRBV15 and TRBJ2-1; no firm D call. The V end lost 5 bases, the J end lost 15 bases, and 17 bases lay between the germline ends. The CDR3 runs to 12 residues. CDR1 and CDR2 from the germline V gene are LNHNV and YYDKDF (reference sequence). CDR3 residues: CATSAVNQRLFF. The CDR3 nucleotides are TGTGCCACCAGCGCCGTGAACCAACGTCTGTTCTTC.